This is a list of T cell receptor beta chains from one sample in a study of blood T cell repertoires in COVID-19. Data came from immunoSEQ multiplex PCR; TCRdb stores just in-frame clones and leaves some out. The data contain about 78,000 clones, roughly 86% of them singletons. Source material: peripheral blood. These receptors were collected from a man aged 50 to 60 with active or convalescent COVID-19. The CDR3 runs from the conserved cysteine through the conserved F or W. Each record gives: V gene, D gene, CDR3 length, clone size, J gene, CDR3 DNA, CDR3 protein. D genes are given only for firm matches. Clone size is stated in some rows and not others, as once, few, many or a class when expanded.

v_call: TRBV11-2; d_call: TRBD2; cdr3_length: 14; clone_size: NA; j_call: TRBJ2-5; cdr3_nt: TGTGCCAGCAGCTTAACGGGGGGGCCCGAGACCCAGTACTTC; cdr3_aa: CASSLTGGPETQYF
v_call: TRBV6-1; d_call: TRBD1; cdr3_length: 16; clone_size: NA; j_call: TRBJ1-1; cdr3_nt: TGTGCCAGCAGTGAATCGGTTGGGACAGGGGACACTGAAGCTTTCTTT; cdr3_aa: CASSESVGTGDTEAFF
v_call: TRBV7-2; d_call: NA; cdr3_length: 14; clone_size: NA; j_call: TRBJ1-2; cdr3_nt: TGTGCCAGCAGCTTACCAGGCCTCCTTTATGGCTACACCTTC; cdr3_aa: CASSLPGLLYGYTF
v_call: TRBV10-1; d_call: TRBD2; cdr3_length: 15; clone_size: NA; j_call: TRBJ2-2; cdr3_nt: TGCGCCAGCAGTGACGGCGGGGGACACACCGGGGAGCTGTTTTTT; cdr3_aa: CASSDGGGHTGELFF
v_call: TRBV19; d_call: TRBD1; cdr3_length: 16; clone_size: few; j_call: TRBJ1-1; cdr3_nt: TGTGCCAGTAGTATTTTAACAGGGGGCATGAACACTGAAGCTTTCTTT; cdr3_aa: CASSILTGGMNTEAFF
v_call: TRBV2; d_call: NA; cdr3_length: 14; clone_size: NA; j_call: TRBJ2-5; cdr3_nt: TGTGCCAGCAGTGATGGACTTGCGGGCGAGACCCAGTACTTC; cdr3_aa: CASSDGLAGETQYF
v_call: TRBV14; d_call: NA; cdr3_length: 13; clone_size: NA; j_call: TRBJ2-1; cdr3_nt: TGTGCCAGCAGCTGGACAGACTACAATGAGCAGTTCTTC; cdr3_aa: CASSWTDYNEQFF
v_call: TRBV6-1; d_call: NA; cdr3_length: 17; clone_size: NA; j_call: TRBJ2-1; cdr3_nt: TGTGCCAGCAGTGAATTTGGGGGGTCTAGCTCCTACAATGAGCAGTTCTTC; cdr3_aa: CASSEFGGSSSYNEQFF
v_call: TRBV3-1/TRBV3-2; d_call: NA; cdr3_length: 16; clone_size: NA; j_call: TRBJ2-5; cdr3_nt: TGTGCCAGCAGCACCCCAGGGCGAAAAAACCAAGAGACCCAGTACTTC; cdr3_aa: CASSTPGRKNQETQYF
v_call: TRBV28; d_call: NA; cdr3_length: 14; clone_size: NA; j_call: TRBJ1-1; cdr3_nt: TGTGCCAGCAGTTTATGGATGGCGAACACTGAAGCTTTCTTT; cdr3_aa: CASSLWMANTEAFF
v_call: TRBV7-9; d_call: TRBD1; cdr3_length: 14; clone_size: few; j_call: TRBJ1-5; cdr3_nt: TGTGCCAGCAGCCCCGGACAGGCTAATCAGCCCCAGCATTTT; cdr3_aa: CASSPGQANQPQHF
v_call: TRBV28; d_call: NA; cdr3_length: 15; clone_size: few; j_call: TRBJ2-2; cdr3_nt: TGTGCCAGCAGGTCTGCTGGGCCCGACACCGGGGAGCTGTTTTTT; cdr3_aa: CASRSAGPDTGELFF
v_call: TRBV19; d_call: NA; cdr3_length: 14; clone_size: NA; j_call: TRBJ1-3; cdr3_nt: TGTGCCAGTAGTATACTGGGCCGTGGAAACACCATATATTTT; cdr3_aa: CASSILGRGNTIYF
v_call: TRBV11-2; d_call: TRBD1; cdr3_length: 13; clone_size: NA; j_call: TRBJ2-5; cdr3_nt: TGTGCCAGCAGCTTTACAGGGGAGGAGACCCAGTACTTC; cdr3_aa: CASSFTGEETQYF
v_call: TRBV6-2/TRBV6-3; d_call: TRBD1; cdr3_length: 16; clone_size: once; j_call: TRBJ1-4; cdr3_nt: TGTGCCAGCAGTGTGCCGGGACAGGGTGAAGATGAAAAACTGTTTTTT; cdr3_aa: CASSVPGQGEDEKLFF
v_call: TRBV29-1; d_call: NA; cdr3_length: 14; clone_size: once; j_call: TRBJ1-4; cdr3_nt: TGCAGCGCCTCTGAGGCTTGGGCTAATGAAAAACTGTTTTTT; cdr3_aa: CSASEAWANEKLFF
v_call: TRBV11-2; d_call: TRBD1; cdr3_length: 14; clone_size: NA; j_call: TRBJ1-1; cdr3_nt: TGTGCCAGCAGCTTAGACGGGGCAGGGGGCCAAGCTTTCTTT; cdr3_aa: CASSLDGAGGQAFF
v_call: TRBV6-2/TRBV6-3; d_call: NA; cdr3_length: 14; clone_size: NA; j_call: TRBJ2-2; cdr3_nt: TGTGCCAGCAGTTATCAACAGGGCACCGGGGAGCTGTTTTTT; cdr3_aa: CASSYQQGTGELFF
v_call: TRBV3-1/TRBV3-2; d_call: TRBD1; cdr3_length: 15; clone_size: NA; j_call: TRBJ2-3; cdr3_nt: TGTGCCAGCAGCCAAGCAGGGGGAGGCACAGATACGCAGTATTTT; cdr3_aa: CASSQAGGGTDTQYF
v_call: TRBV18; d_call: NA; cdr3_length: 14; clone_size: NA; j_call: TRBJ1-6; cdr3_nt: TGTGCCAGCTCACCCGAGCCTTATAATTCACCCCTCCACTTT; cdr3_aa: CASSPEPYNSPLHF
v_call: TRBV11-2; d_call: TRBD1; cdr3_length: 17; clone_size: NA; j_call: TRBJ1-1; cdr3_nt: TGTGCCAGCACCTTAGGATCTGGGACAGGGGATCGCACTGAAGCTTTCTTT; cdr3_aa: CASTLGSGTGDRTEAFF
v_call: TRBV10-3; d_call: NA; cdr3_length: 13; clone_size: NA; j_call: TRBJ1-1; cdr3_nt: TGTGCCATCAGTCAATCAGGGAACACTGAAGCTTTCTTT; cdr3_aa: CAISQSGNTEAFF
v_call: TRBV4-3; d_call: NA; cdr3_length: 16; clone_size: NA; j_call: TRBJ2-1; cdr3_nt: TGCGCCAGCAGCCAAGATATCACTCTAAACTACAATGAGCAGTTCTTC; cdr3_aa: CASSQDITLNYNEQFF
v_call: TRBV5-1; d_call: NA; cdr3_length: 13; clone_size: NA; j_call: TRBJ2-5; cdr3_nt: TGCGCCAGCAACCAGGGGCAAGGGGAGACCCAGTACTTC; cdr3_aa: CASNQGQGETQYF
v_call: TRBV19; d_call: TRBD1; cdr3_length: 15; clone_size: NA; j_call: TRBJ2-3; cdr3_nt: TGTGCCAGCAACAGACAGGGGGAAGGCACAGATACGCAGTATTTT; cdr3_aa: CASNRQGEGTDTQYF
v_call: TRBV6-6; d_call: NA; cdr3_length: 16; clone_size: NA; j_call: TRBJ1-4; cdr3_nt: TGTGCCAGCAGCAACTCCCGTGGTGCAACTAATGAAAAACTGTTTTTT; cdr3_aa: CASSNSRGATNEKLFF
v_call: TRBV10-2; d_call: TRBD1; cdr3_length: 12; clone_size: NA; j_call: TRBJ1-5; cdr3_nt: TGCGCCATTCAGGGGGATGTAGGGCCCCAGCATTTT; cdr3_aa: CAIQGDVGPQHF
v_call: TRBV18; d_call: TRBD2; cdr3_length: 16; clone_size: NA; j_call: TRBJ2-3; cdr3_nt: TGTGCCAGCTCACCCGGGACTAGCGGAGTCACAGATACGCAGTATTTT; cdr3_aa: CASSPGTSGVTDTQYF
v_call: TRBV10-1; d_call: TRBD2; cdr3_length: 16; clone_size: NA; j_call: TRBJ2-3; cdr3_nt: TGCGCCAGCAGTGGGATAGCGGGGGGGCCGACAGATACGCAGTATTTT; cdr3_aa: CASSGIAGGPTDTQYF
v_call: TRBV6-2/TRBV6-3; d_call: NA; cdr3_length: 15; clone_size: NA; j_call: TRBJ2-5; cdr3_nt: TGTGCCAGCAGTTATTACGAGACAGGACGGGAGACCCAGTACTTC; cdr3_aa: CASSYYETGRETQYF
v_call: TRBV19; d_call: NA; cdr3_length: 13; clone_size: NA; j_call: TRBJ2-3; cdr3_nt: TGTGCCAGTCGAACAGGAGGCACAGATACGCAGTATTTT; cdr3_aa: CASRTGGTDTQYF
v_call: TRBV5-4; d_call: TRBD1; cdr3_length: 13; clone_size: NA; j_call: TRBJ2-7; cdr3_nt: TGTGCCAGCAGCTTAGGACAGGACTACGAGCAGTACTTC; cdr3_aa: CASSLGQDYEQYF
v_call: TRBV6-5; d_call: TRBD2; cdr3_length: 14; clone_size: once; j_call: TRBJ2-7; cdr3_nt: TGTGCCAGCAGGGAGGGGAGGGCAACCTACGAGCAGTACTTC; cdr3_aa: CASREGRATYEQYF
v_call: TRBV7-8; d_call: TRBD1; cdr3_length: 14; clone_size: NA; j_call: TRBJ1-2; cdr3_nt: TGTGCCAGCAGCTTGGACAGGCTCAAGGATGGCTACACCTTC; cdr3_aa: CASSLDRLKDGYTF
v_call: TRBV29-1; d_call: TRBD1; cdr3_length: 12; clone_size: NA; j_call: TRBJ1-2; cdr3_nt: TGCAGCGGAGGACAGGGTGGAGGGGGCTACACCTTC; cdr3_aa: CSGGQGGGGYTF
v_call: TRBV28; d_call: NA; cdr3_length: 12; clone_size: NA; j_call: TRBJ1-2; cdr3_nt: TGTGCCAGCAGCGGTGCTAACTATGGCTACACCTTC; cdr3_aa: CASSGANYGYTF
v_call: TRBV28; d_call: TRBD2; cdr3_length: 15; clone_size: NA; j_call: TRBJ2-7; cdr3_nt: TGTGCCAGCAGCAAACTAGCGGGGGGCTCCTACGAGCAGTACTTC; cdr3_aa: CASSKLAGGSYEQYF
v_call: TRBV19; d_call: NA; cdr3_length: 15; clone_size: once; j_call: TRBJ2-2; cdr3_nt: TGTGCCAGTAGATCTTTAGACAGGAACACCGGGGAGCTGTTTTTT; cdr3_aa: CASRSLDRNTGELFF
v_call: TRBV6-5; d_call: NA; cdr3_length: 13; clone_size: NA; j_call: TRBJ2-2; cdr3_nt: TGTGCCAGCAACTCGGGGAACACCGGGGAGCTGTTTTTT; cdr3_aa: CASNSGNTGELFF
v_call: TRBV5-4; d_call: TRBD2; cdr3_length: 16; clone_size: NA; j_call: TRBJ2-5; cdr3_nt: TGTGCCAGCTCCCCCTCGGCCAGCGGGGGAGTTGAGACCCAGTACTTC; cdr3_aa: CASSPSASGGVETQYF
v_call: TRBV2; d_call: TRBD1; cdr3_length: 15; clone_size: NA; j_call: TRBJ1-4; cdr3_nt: TGTGCCAGCAGAGAAACGGGACAGGAAAATGAAAAACTGTTTTTT; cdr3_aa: CASRETGQENEKLFF
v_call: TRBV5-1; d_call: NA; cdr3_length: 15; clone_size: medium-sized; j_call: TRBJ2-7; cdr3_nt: TGCGCCAGCAGCCCGGGAGGGACAGGGAACTACGAGCAGTACTTC; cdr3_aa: CASSPGGTGNYEQYF
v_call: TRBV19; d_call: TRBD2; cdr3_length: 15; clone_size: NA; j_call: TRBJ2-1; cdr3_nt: TGTGCCAGTAGTCCGCGGGGGGGCGGGACGGATGAGCAGTTCTTC; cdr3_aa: CASSPRGGGTDEQFF
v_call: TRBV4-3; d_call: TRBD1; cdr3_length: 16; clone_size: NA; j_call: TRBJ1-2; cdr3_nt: TGCGCCAGCAGCCAAGAAACAGGGCAGGGGGCCTATGGCTACACCTTC; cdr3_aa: CASSQETGQGAYGYTF